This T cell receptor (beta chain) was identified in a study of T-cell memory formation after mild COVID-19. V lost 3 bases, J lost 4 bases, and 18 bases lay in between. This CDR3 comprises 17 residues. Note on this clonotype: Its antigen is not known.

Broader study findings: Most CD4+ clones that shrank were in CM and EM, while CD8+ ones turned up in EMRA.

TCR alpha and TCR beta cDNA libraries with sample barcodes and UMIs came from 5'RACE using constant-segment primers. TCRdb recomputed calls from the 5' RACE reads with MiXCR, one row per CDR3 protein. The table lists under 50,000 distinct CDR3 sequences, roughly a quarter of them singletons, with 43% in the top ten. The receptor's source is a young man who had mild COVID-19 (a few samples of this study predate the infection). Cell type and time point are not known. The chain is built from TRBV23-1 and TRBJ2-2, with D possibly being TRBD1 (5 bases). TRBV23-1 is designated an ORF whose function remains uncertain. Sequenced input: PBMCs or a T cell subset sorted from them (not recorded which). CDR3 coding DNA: TGCGCCAGCAGTCACCGGGTAGGGGCGGAATTCACCGGGGAGCTGTTTTTT. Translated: CASSHRVGAEFTGELFF.